Below are 27 T cell receptor beta chains sequenced from a single sample in a study of cytomegalovirus exposure and HLA in healthy donors. With 60 Vbeta and 13 Jbeta primers, the PCR was carried out. Method: immunoSEQ multiplex PCR; TCRdb's copy keeps in-frame clones and lacks some. The table shows 95,000 to 150,000 clones, with more than 70% occurring only once. The sequenced sample consisted of PBMCs. The receptors were gathered from a man aged 50 to 60 in good health and CMV-seronegative.

The V and J genes are TRBV9 and TRBJ1-1; TRBD1 might be the D (6 bases). Germline V gene sequence: CDR1 SGDLS, CDR2 YYNGEE. V dropped 2 bases and J dropped 1 base, with 9 bases sitting between them. The CDR3 covers 14 residues. The CDR3 DNA reads TGTGCCAGCAGCGTCCAGGGGAGGAACACTGAAGCTTTCTTT. This translates into CASSVQGRNTEAFF.

This chain uses TRBV5-8 with TRBJ1-2; D remains ambiguous. This CDR3 contains 14 residues. CDR1 and CDR2 from the germline V gene are SGHTS and YDEGEE. Trimming cost V 0 bases and J 4 bases, with 10 bases left between them. The CDR3 region has the DNA TGTGCCAGCAGCTTGGGAGGGCGAAGCTATGGCTACACCTTC. This sequence encodes CASSLGGRSYGYTF. Full variable domain (missing parts from reference TRBV5-8 and TRBJ1-2): EAGVTQSPTHLIKTRGQQATLRCSPISGHTSVYWYQQALGLGLQFLLWYDEGEERNRGNFPPRFSGRQFPNYSSELNVNALELEDSALYLCASSLGGRSYGYTFGSGTRLTVV.

V usage is TRBV21-1 and J usage is TRBJ2-7; no check of the table's D call, TRBD2, against the DNA was made. TRBV21-1 is designated a pseudogene. CDR3 length: 15 amino acids. In DNA, the CDR3 is TGTGCCAGCAGCAACCTCGGACTAGAATTTGACGAGCAGTACTTC. This encodes CASSNLGLEFDEQYF.

The CDR3 DNA follows: TGTGCCAGCAGCAGAACAGGGGGAATGAACACTGAAGCTTTCTTT. Its protein is CASSRTGGMNTEAFF. This rearrangement joins TRBV9 to TRBJ1-1; 8 nucleotides agree with TRBD1. J lost 0 bases, V lost 4 bases, and 5 bases had no gene match. CDR1 and CDR2 from the germline V gene are SGDLS and YYNGEE. This CDR3 is built from 15 residues.

The CDR3 reads CASSYLALASQETQYF. CDR3 coding DNA: TGTGCCAGCAGCTACCTAGCGCTAGCGAGTCAAGAGACCCAGTACTTC. The chain employs TRBV11-2 and TRBJ2-5; the D gene is possibly TRBD2 (6 bases). The V gene lost 4 bases and the J gene lost 2 bases, with 17 bases spanning the gap. This CDR3 has 16 residues. CDR1 SGHAT and CDR2 FQNNGV come from the germline V gene.

The CDR3 nucleotides are TGCAGCGTTGACGAAACAGGGTTTTCCGGAAACACCATATATTTT. This gives the protein CSVDETGFSGNTIYF. The V gene is TRBV29-1, the J gene TRBJ1-3, with D perhaps matching TRBD1 (6 bases). The CDR3 extends over 15 amino acids. V was trimmed by 3 bases and J by 4 bases, leaving 16 bases between them. Germline values: CDR1 SQVTM, CDR2 ANQGSEA.

The gene calls are TRBV29-1 and TRBJ2-5; TRBD1 aligns across 9 bases. The CDR3 has 17 amino acids. With 5 bases clipped from V and 5 bases from J, the junction kept 18 bases outside the gene matches. Germline loops: CDR1 SQVTM, CDR2 ANQGSEA. In DNA, the CDR3 is TGCAGCGTTAGGCCTCCTTTTACCGGGACAGGGAGGGAGACCCAGTACTTC. It encodes CSVRPPFTGTGRETQYF.

This chain uses TRBV5-5 with TRBJ1-1; 7 nucleotides agree with TRBD1. Germline V lookup: CDR1 SGHKS, CDR2 YYEKEE (reference sequence). CDR3 length equals 14 residues. The CDR3 region has the DNA TGTGCTACAGGACAGGCCGTAGACAGCACTGAAGCTTTCTTT. Its translation: CATGQAVDSTEAFF.

The rearrangement uses TRBV29-1 and TRBJ2-5, with a possible D match to TRBD2 (6 bases). The germline V gene encodes CDR1 SQVTM and CDR2 ANQGSEA. The CDR3 covers 13 residues. V was cut by 5 bases and J by 9 bases, with 19 bases left in between. The CDR3 protein is CSVSEGSLGAQYF. CDR3 bases: TGCAGCGTTTCGGAGGGCTCTTTGGGGGCCCAGTACTTC.

This sequence joins TRBV5-1 and TRBJ2-7; 14 bases line up with TRBD2. The length of the CDR3 is 18 residues. CDR1 SGHRS and CDR2 YFSETQ come from the germline V gene. V dropped 3 bases and J dropped 6; count of bases not matched to a gene: 14. CDR3 nucleotides: TGCGCCAGCAGCTGGACCGGGACTAGCGGGAGTCCCCTTCTCGAGCAGTACTTC. Its protein is CASSWTGTSGSPLLEQYF. Based on the CDR3 plus reference TRBV5-1 and TRBJ2-7, the full variable domain is KAGVTQTPRYLIKTRGQQVTLSCSPISGHRSVSWYQQTPGQGLQFLFEYFSETQRNKGNFPGRFSGRQFSNSRSEMNVSTLELGDSALYLCASSWTGTSGSPLLEQYFGPGTRLTVT.

This chain uses TRBV27 with TRBJ1-2, with D uncertain. This CDR3 has 13 residues. Germline lookup yields CDR1 MNHEY and CDR2 SMNVEV (reference sequence). V lost 9 bases and J lost 3, with 14 bases in between. Here the CDR3 reads CASAWQRDYGYTF. CDR3 coding DNA: TGTGCCAGTGCGTGGCAGAGGGACTATGGCTACACCTTC.

V gene TRBV2 combines with J gene TRBJ2-7; D unresolved. Germline-derived CDR1 and CDR2 are SNHLY and FYNNEI. V was clipped by 5 bases and J by 1 base, with 6 bases between them. This CDR3 region has 12 residues. CDR3 protein: CASSPESYEQYF. As DNA, the CDR3 is TGTGCCAGCAGTCCGGAGTCCTACGAGCAGTACTTC. Looking up the rest from reference TRBV2 and TRBJ2-7 gives the full variable domain: EPEVTQTPSHQVTQMGQEVILRCVPISNHLYFYWYRQILGQKVEFLVSFYNNEISEKSEIFDDQFSVERPDGSNFTLKIRSTKLEDSAMYFCASSPESYEQYFGPGTRLTVT.

The chain joins TRBV19 to TRBJ1-1; D ambiguous. This CDR3 is 14 amino acids long. V was shortened by 4 bases and J by 2 bases, with 11 bases between the two germline ends. Germline V gene lookup returns CDR1 LNHDA and CDR2 SQIVND (reference sequence). CDR3 nucleotide sequence: TGTGCCAGTAGTACCCGGAGAGGCAACACTGAAGCTTTCTTT. This encodes CASSTRRGNTEAFF.

The chain combines TRBV30 with TRBJ1-5; D perhaps matches TRBD1 (6 bases). The length of the CDR3 is 12 residues. V lost 0 bases to trimming and J lost 12 bases, with 12 bases between them. Germline V gene lookup returns CDR1 GTSNPN and CDR2 SVGIG (reference sequence). CDR3 DNA: TGTGCCTGGAGTGTTCGACAGGACGTCCAGCATTTT. Protein sequence: CAWSVRQDVQHF.

The J gene is TRBJ2-2, the V gene TRBV18, with TRBD1 matching over 7 bases. The germline V gene has CDR1 KGHSH and CDR2 LQKENI. This CDR3 is built from 16 residues. The ends lost 3 bases at V and 3 bases at J; junction bases unmatched: 7. CDR3 residues: CASSPPTGVDTGELFF. In nucleotides, the CDR3 is TGTGCCAGCTCACCGCCAACAGGGGTCGACACCGGGGAGCTGTTTTTT.

V usage is TRBV28 and J usage is TRBJ1-1; 8 positions match TRBD1. This CDR3 is 13 amino acids long. Germline CDR1 and CDR2: MDHEN and SYDVKM. V was pared by 4 bases and J by 6 bases, with 4 bases of the junction left unmatched. The CDR3: CASSSGDRSEAFF. The CDR3 nucleotides are TGTGCCAGCAGTTCTGGGGACAGGTCTGAAGCTTTCTTT. Full variable domain (outside the CDR3, taken from reference TRBV28 and TRBJ1-1): DVKVTQSSRYLVKRTGEKVFLECVQDMDHENMFWYRQDPGLGLRLIYFSYDVKMKEKGDIPEGYSVSREKKERFSLILESASTNQTSMYLCASSSGDRSEAFFGQGTRLTVV.

The chain links TRBV27 to TRBJ1-2; 7 bases align to TRBD1. CDR1 and CDR2 from the germline V gene are MNHEY and SMNVEV (reference sequence). The CDR3 runs to 15 residues. V trimming: 2 bases; J trimming: 4 bases; junction bases outside the gene matches: 7. The CDR3 DNA is TGTGCCAGCAGTTTAAAGAGGGGGCTCGGCTATGGCTACACCTTC. Protein sequence: CASSLKRGLGYGYTF.

This chain links TRBV4-2 with TRBJ2-7, with a weak D call TRBD2 (5 bases). The CDR3 is made up of 18 amino acids. Trimming shortened V by 0 bases and J by 2 bases, and 20 bases separated the two germline ends. Germline V lookup: CDR1 LGHNA, CDR2 YNFKEQ. CDR3 amino acids: CASSQDRGITRAAYEQYF. The CDR3 DNA follows: TGTGCCAGCAGCCAAGATCGAGGGATTACTAGGGCTGCCTACGAGCAGTACTTC.

The rearrangement joins TRBV2 to TRBJ2-3; 7 positions agree with TRBD1. CDR3 length: 17 residues. Trimming took 5 bases from V and 1 from J; bases not matched to a gene: 12. Germline assignment: CDR1 SNHLY and CDR2 FYNNEI. The CDR3 sequence is CASSKRSAGQGTDTQYF. CDR3 nucleotide sequence: TGTGCCAGCAGTAAACGGAGCGCCGGACAGGGCACAGATACGCAGTATTTT.

A single count supports this clone. The V gene is TRBV28, the J gene TRBJ1-2; D is uncertain. The CDR3 length is 13 residues. V gave up 5 bases and J gave up 2 bases, with 9 bases separating them. The germline CDR1 and CDR2 sequences are MDHEN and SYDVKM. CDR3: CASSKDMNYGYTF. The CDR3 bases are TGTGCCAGCAGTAAAGACATGAACTATGGCTACACCTTC.

V and J are TRBV28 and TRBJ2-7; 7 bases match TRBD2. In germline, CDR1 is MDHEN, CDR2 SYDVKM. V was clipped by 4 bases and J by 2 bases; unmatched bases: 8. The CDR3 extends over 15 amino acids. In DNA form, the CDR3 reads TGTGCCAGCAGTTCCCTCTCTAGCGGCACCTACGAGCAGTACTTC. Residues: CASSSLSSGTYEQYF.

This chain connects TRBV7-9 to TRBJ2-5, with a tentative D call TRBD1 (6 bases). The CDR3 totals 14 residues. Germline CDR1 SEHNR, CDR2 FQNEAQ (reference sequence). The ends were cut back, 3 bases at V and 1 base at J, with 9 bases in the middle. CDR3 residues: CASSFQGIQETQYF. The CDR3 nucleotides are TGTGCCAGCAGCTTCCAGGGGATCCAAGAGACCCAGTACTTC. Based on the CDR3 plus reference TRBV7-9 and TRBJ2-5, the full variable domain is DTGVSQNPRHKITKRGQNVTFRCDPISEHNRLYWYRQTLGQGPEFLTYFQNEAQLEKSRLLSDRFSAERPKGSFSTLEIQRTEQGDSAMYLCASSFQGIQETQYFGPGTRLLVL.

The chain combines TRBV5-8 with TRBJ1-1; D is undetermined. V lost 0 bases, J lost 1 base, and 10 bases lay in between. Germline CDR1 reads SGHTS; CDR2 reads YDEGEE. The CDR3 extends over 15 amino acids. CDR3 DNA sequence: TGTGCCAGCAGCTTGGTTGGCACAGCGAACACTGAAGCTTTCTTT. It codes for CASSLVGTANTEAFF.

The chain links TRBV7-9 to TRBJ2-1; 8 bases map to TRBD2. After removal of 4 bases from V and 6 bases from J, the junction contained 14 bases not matched to a gene. This CDR3 region has 17 residues. Germline CDR1 is SEHNR and CDR2 is FQNEAQ (reference sequence). The CDR3 reads CASSSPPGTRVANEQFF. The DNA for the CDR3 is TGTGCCAGCAGCTCCCCCCCAGGGACTAGGGTTGCCAATGAGCAGTTCTTC.

The chain employs TRBV11-2 and TRBJ2-1; maybe TRBD1 (6 bases). Germline V gives CDR1 SGHAT, CDR2 FQNNGV. V shed 5 bases and J shed 7 bases, with 15 bases lying between them. The CDR3 loop spans 14 amino acids. CDR3 amino acids: CASSLRQERNEQFF. The CDR3, as DNA: TGTGCCAGCAGCCTTCGACAGGAAAGAAATGAGCAGTTCTTC.

V is TRBV12-5 and J is TRBJ2-5, with 7 bases lining up with TRBD1. The CDR3 runs to 16 residues. The V segment lost 6 bases and the J segment 3 bases; nucleotides outside the gene matches: 13. Germline CDR1 and CDR2: LGHNT and FRNRAP. The CDR3 coding sequence is TGTGCTAGTGGCCGGGGAAGTCCAGGGGGAGAAGAGACCCAGTACTTC. It encodes CASGRGSPGGEETQYF. The whole variable domain, filled in from reference TRBV12-5 and TRBJ2-5, reads DARVTQTPRHKVTEMGQEVTMRCQPILGHNTVFWYRQTMMQGLELLAYFRNRAPLDDSGMPKDRFSAEMPDATLATLKIQPSEPRDSAVYFCASGRGSPGGEETQYFGPGTRLLVL.

The chain recombines TRBV29-1 with TRBJ2-7, with 7 bases aligning to TRBD2. After removal of 7 bases from V and 0 bases from J, the junction contained 6 bases not matched to a gene. The CDR3 has 13 amino acids. Germline assignment: CDR1 SQVTM and CDR2 ANQGSEA. CDR3 nucleotides: TGCAGCGCGGGGGGTAGCCTCTCCTACGAGCAGTACTTC. Translated: CSAGGSLSYEQYF.